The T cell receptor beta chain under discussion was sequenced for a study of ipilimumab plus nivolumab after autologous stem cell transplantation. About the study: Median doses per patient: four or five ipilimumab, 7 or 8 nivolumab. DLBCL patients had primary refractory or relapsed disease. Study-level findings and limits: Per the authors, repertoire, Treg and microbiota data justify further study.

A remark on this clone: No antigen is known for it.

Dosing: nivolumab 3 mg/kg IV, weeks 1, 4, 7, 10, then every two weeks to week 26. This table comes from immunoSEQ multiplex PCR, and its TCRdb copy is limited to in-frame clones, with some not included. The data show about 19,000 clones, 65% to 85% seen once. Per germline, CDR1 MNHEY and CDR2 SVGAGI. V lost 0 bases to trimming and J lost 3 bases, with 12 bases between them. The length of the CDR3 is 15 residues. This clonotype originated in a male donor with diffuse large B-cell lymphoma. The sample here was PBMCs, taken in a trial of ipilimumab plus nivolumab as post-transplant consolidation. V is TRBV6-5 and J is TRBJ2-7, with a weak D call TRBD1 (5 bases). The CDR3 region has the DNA TGTGCCAGCAGTTACTCCGCGACAGTAAGCTACGAGCAGTACTTC. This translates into CASSYSATVSYEQYF.